A selection of T cell receptor beta chains follows, all from one sample in a study of beta chain features in type 1 diabetes. Sequencing used immunoSEQ multiplex PCR; TCRdb keeps in-frame clones, though not all of them. The data hold hundreds of thousands of clones, with 14% to 15% observed a single time. The sample was naive CD4+ T cells from blood. These receptors were collected from a man younger than 30 with type 1 diabetes. Each CDR3 is given with its conserved first and last residue. A D gene is named only where the DNA matches it firmly. Clone size is stated in some rows and not others, as once, few, many or a class when expanded.

CDR3nt: TGTGCCAGCAGACAGCGGTCTAGCGGGGACTACAATGAGCAGTTCTTC; CDR3aa: CASRQRSSGDYNEQFF; j_gene: TRBJ2-1; v_gene: TRBV19; abundance: .; d_gene: TRBD2
CDR3nt: TGCGCCAGCAGCCAAGGAGGCTCAGGGGCATTCTACTATAATTCACCCCTCCACTTT; CDR3aa: CASSQGGSGAFYYNSPLHF; j_gene: TRBJ1-6; v_gene: TRBV4-3; abundance: few; d_gene: .
CDR3nt: TGCGCCAGCAGCTTGGTTCAAGATACGCAGTATTTT; CDR3aa: CASSLVQDTQYF; j_gene: TRBJ2-3; v_gene: TRBV5-1; abundance: few; d_gene: .
CDR3nt: TGTGCCAGTAGGACAGGGGGCGCGGGAAATGAGCAGTTCTTC; CDR3aa: CASRTGGAGNEQFF; j_gene: TRBJ2-1; v_gene: TRBV19; abundance: few; d_gene: TRBD1
CDR3nt: TGTGCCAGCAGCTCGGACAACAGGGGACTCTATGGCTACACCTTC; CDR3aa: CASSSDNRGLYGYTF; j_gene: TRBJ1-2; v_gene: TRBV5-4; abundance: few; d_gene: TRBD1
CDR3nt: TGTGCCAGCTCACCAACGTTTACACAAGAGACCCAGTACTTC; CDR3aa: CASSPTFTQETQYF; j_gene: TRBJ2-5; v_gene: TRBV18; abundance: few; d_gene: .
CDR3nt: TGTGCCAGCTCTCAGCGGGAGGGTCCCTACGAGCAGTACTTC; CDR3aa: CASSQREGPYEQYF; j_gene: TRBJ2-7; v_gene: TRBV18; abundance: .; d_gene: TRBD2
CDR3nt: TGTGCCACCAGCAGAGACAGAATCGGGCAGGGTGACACTGAAGCTTTCTTT; CDR3aa: CATSRDRIGQGDTEAFF; j_gene: TRBJ1-1; v_gene: TRBV15; abundance: few; d_gene: .
CDR3nt: TGTGCCAGCAGCCCTGACAGGGCGACCTACGAGCAGTACTTC; CDR3aa: CASSPDRATYEQYF; j_gene: TRBJ2-7; v_gene: TRBV7-9; abundance: .; d_gene: TRBD1
CDR3nt: TGTGCCAGCAGAACCTACAGGGGGCTAGATGGCTACACCTTC; CDR3aa: CASRTYRGLDGYTF; j_gene: TRBJ1-2; v_gene: TRBV28; abundance: few; d_gene: TRBD1
CDR3nt: TGTGCCTGGAGTCGGGCTAGCAGAGAGACCCAGTACTTC; CDR3aa: CAWSRASRETQYF; j_gene: TRBJ2-5; v_gene: TRBV30; abundance: few; d_gene: .
CDR3nt: TGTGCCAGTACCGGTAGCGGGAGCCGAACCTACAATGAGCAGTTCTTC; CDR3aa: CASTGSGSRTYNEQFF; j_gene: TRBJ2-1; v_gene: TRBV19; abundance: .; d_gene: TRBD2
CDR3nt: TGTGCCTGGAGTCGTCTAGCGGGAAAACAAGAGACCCAGTACTTC; CDR3aa: CAWSRLAGKQETQYF; j_gene: TRBJ2-5; v_gene: TRBV30; abundance: .; d_gene: TRBD2
CDR3nt: TGTGCCACCAGCAGAGATAGAAACAGCCACGAGCAGTACTTC; CDR3aa: CATSRDRNSHEQYF; j_gene: TRBJ2-7; v_gene: TRBV15; abundance: few; d_gene: .
CDR3nt: TGCGCCAGCAGCCTCACTAGCGGGAACACAGATACGCAGTATTTT; CDR3aa: CASSLTSGNTDTQYF; j_gene: TRBJ2-3; v_gene: TRBV5-1; abundance: few; d_gene: TRBD2
CDR3nt: TGCAGCGTAGAGGGATTTTCCTTCCACGAAGAGACCCAGTACTTC; CDR3aa: CSVEGFSFHEETQYF; j_gene: TRBJ2-5; v_gene: TRBV29-1; abundance: few; d_gene: .
CDR3nt: TGCGCCAGCAGCATGGGACTAGCGGTATCTAGCACAGATACGCAGTATTTT; CDR3aa: CASSMGLAVSSTDTQYF; j_gene: TRBJ2-3; v_gene: TRBV5-1; abundance: .; d_gene: TRBD2
CDR3nt: TGTGCCAGCAGTTCTGGACAGGGGACCCACTATGGCTACACCTTC; CDR3aa: CASSSGQGTHYGYTF; j_gene: TRBJ1-2; v_gene: TRBV28; abundance: .; d_gene: TRBD1
CDR3nt: TGTGCCAGCAGCTTTCTCGGGACAGGGGACTACGAGCAGTACTTC; CDR3aa: CASSFLGTGDYEQYF; j_gene: TRBJ2-7; v_gene: TRBV5-6; abundance: .; d_gene: TRBD1
CDR3nt: TGCGCCAGTTCGGTGGCAGGAAGGCAAGAGACCCAGTACTTC; CDR3aa: CASSVAGRQETQYF; j_gene: TRBJ2-5; v_gene: TRBV5-1; abundance: .; d_gene: .
CDR3nt: TGTGCCAGCAGCTTAGGCGGCAGCTTCTATGGCTACACCTTC; CDR3aa: CASSLGGSFYGYTF; j_gene: TRBJ1-2; v_gene: TRBV7-2; abundance: few; d_gene: .
CDR3nt: TGTGCCAGCCGGATGGGACAGGGTAACTATGGCTACACCTTC; CDR3aa: CASRMGQGNYGYTF; j_gene: TRBJ1-2; v_gene: TRBV28; abundance: few; d_gene: TRBD1
CDR3nt: TGTGCCACCAGCACTCGACAGGGACGTACTGAAGCTTTCTTT; CDR3aa: CATSTRQGRTEAFF; j_gene: TRBJ1-1; v_gene: TRBV15; abundance: few; d_gene: TRBD1
CDR3nt: TGTGCCATCAGTGAGTTGGGGACAGGGTCTAATCAGCCCCAGCATTTT; CDR3aa: CAISELGTGSNQPQHF; j_gene: TRBJ1-5; v_gene: TRBV10-3; abundance: few; d_gene: TRBD1
CDR3nt: TGTGCCAGCAGCCCGACAGGGGGTGTCGAGGAGACCCAGTACTTC; CDR3aa: CASSPTGGVEETQYF; j_gene: TRBJ2-5; v_gene: TRBV5-6; abundance: .; d_gene: TRBD1
CDR3nt: TGCGCCAGCAGCCAAGATCTTCCGGGAGGGCCCCGAACGCAGTATTTT; CDR3aa: CASSQDLPGGPRTQYF; j_gene: TRBJ2-3; v_gene: TRBV4-1; abundance: few; d_gene: TRBD2
CDR3nt: TGTGCCAGCAGCTTTGTGGACAGGCCCCCGTATTTT; CDR3aa: CASSFVDRPPYF; j_gene: TRBJ2-3; v_gene: TRBV11-2; abundance: few; d_gene: TRBD1
CDR3nt: TGTGCCAGCAGTGGACAGGCGGAACAGCCCCAGCATTTT; CDR3aa: CASSGQAEQPQHF; j_gene: TRBJ1-5; v_gene: TRBV28; abundance: .; d_gene: TRBD1
CDR3nt: TGTGCCAGCAGCTCTCCCGGGACAGGGGGAGCCTACGAGCAGTACTTC; CDR3aa: CASSSPGTGGAYEQYF; j_gene: TRBJ2-7; v_gene: TRBV28; abundance: .; d_gene: TRBD1
CDR3nt: TGTGCCAGTAGTATGAGTAGTTACGAGTCCTTCAGGCAGCCCCAGCATTTT; CDR3aa: CASSMSSYESFRQPQHF; j_gene: TRBJ1-5; v_gene: TRBV19; abundance: .; d_gene: .
CDR3nt: TGTGCCAGCAGCTTAGGCGGGAGGAACACTGAAGCTTTCTTT; CDR3aa: CASSLGGRNTEAFF; j_gene: TRBJ1-1; v_gene: TRBV7-9; abundance: .; d_gene: .
CDR3nt: TGTGCCTGGAGTGACAGGGGTTGGGGTAGCAATCAGCCCCAGCATTTT; CDR3aa: CAWSDRGWGSNQPQHF; j_gene: TRBJ1-5; v_gene: TRBV30; abundance: .; d_gene: TRBD1
CDR3nt: TGTGCCAGCTCCCCATCTGACAGGTTGTACGAGCAGTACTTC; CDR3aa: CASSPSDRLYEQYF; j_gene: TRBJ2-7; v_gene: TRBV18; abundance: .; d_gene: .
CDR3nt: TGTGCCATCAGTGACGGGGTAGTCCAGTCAGATACGCAGTATTTT; CDR3aa: CAISDGVVQSDTQYF; j_gene: TRBJ2-3; v_gene: TRBV10-3; abundance: .; d_gene: .
CDR3nt: TGTGCCAGCAGTGACGGGAGTGTTAAGCCCGGGGAGCTGTTTTTT; CDR3aa: CASSDGSVKPGELFF; j_gene: TRBJ2-2; v_gene: TRBV25-1; abundance: few; d_gene: .